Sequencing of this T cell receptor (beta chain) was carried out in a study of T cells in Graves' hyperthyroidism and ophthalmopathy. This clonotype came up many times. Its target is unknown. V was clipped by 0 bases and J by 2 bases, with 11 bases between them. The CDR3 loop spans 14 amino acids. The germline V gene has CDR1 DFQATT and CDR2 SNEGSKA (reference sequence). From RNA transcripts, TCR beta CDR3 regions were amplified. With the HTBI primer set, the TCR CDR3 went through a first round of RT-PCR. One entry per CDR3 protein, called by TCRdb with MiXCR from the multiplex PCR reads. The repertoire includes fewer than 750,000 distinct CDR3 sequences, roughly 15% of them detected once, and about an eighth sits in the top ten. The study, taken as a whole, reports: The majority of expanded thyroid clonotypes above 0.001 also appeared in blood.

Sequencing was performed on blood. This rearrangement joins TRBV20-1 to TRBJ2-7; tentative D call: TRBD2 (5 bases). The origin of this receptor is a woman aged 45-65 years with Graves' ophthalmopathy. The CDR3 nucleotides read TGCAGTGCTAGAGAGGGCGGGTTAGCCTACGAGCAGTACTTC. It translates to CSAREGGLAYEQYF.